The 15 T cell receptor beta chains presented below share a single source sample, sequenced in a study of cytomegalovirus exposure and HLA in healthy donors. Both 60 Vbeta primers and 13 Jbeta primers went into the PCR. Assay used: immunoSEQ multiplex PCR; TCRdb lists only in-frame clones, some missing. The table lists about 70,000 clones. Material: PBMCs. These receptors originate from a female donor in good health and CMV-seropositive.

V usage is TRBV28 and J usage is TRBJ1-1; D ambiguous. Germline V lookup: CDR1 MDHEN, CDR2 SYDVKM. V was pared by 6 bases and J by 3 bases, with 17 bases between. This CDR3 is 15 amino acids long. The CDR3 DNA is TGTGCCAGCAGCCCGTCTATTGGCGGGGACACTGAAGCTTTCTTT. Translating gives CASSPSIGGDTEAFF.

V usage is TRBV28 and J usage is TRBJ1-2; D not resolved. CDR1 and CDR2 from the germline V gene are MDHEN and SYDVKM. This CDR3 region has 14 residues. The V end was cut by 5 bases, the J end by 4 bases, with 14 bases between. CDR3 nucleotide sequence: TGTGCCAGCAGTGCGAGAGGGCCCGTCTATGGCTACACCTTC. Translating gives CASSARGPVYGYTF.

The chain combines TRBV29-1 with TRBJ2-7, with D possibly being TRBD1 (5 bases). In germline, CDR1 is SQVTM, CDR2 ANQGSEA. V was pared by 5 bases and J by 0 bases, with 5 bases between. This CDR3 is 11 amino acids long. CDR3 protein: CSVTGSYEQYF. CDR3 sequence (DNA): TGCAGCGTTACAGGCTCCTACGAGCAGTACTTC.

The chain uses TRBV7-9 and TRBJ2-3; D might be TRBD1 (5 bases). Germline CDR1 SEHNR, CDR2 FQNEAQ (reference sequence). Deletions cut 1 base from V and 4 bases from J, with 9 bases between. The CDR3 consists of 14 residues. CDR3 DNA sequence: TGTGCCAGCAGCTTAGGGGTGGGGCCAGATACGCAGTATTTT. Translating gives CASSLGVGPDTQYF.

The V call is TRBV11-2, the J call TRBJ2-7; TRBD1 aligns across 8 bases. The CDR3 sequence is 15 residues long. The junction had 2 bases not matched to a gene; V was cut back by 1 base and J by 0 bases. Germline V gene data show CDR1 as SGHAT and CDR2 as FQNNGV. Here the CDR3 reads CASSLVTGGSYEQYF. The CDR3, as DNA: TGTGCCAGCAGCTTAGTTACAGGGGGCTCCTACGAGCAGTACTTC. The full variable domain, with the rest looked up from reference TRBV11-2 and TRBJ2-7, is EAGVAQSPRYKIIEKRQSVAFWCNPISGHATLYWYQQILGQGPKLLIQFQNNGVVDDSQLPKDRFSAERLKGVDSTLKIQPAKLEDSAVYLCASSLVTGGSYEQYFGPGTRLTVT.

The V and J genes are TRBV6-1 and TRBJ1-1, with TRBD1 matching 11 bases. Germline-derived CDR1 and CDR2 are MNHNS and SASEGT. The CDR3 loop spans 15 amino acids. Trimming took 7 bases from V and 4 from J; bases not matched to a gene: 8. CDR3 in amino acids: CASTFQGTGGTEAFF. The CDR3 nucleotides are TGTGCCAGCACCTTCCAAGGGACAGGGGGCACTGAAGCTTTCTTT.

The rearrangement links TRBV2 to TRBJ2-7; no reliable D call. This CDR3 contains 13 residues. CDR1 SNHLY and CDR2 FYNNEI come from the germline V gene. V gave up 4 bases and J gave up 3 bases, with 10 bases separating them. The CDR3 bases are TGTGCCAGCAGTGGATCTAGTATCTACGAGCAGTACTTC. Its translation: CASSGSSIYEQYF.

The chain has TRBV5-1 and TRBJ2-7; 13 nucleotides line up with TRBD2. Germline assignment: CDR1 SGHRS and CDR2 YFSETQ. Trimming cost V 4 bases and J 5 bases; bases outside gene matches: 6. This CDR3 has 15 residues. CDR3 coding DNA: TGCGCCAGCAGCCGACTAGCGGGAGGATCAAACGAGCAGTACTTC. This codes for CASSRLAGGSNEQYF. Variable domain in full (rest from reference TRBV5-1 and TRBJ2-7): KAGVTQTPRYLIKTRGQQVTLSCSPISGHRSVSWYQQTPGQGLQFLFEYFSETQRNKGNFPGRFSGRQFSNSRSEMNVSTLELGDSALYLCASSRLAGGSNEQYFGPGTRLTVT.

This chain uses TRBV4-2 with TRBJ2-7; D unclear. CDR1 is LGHNA and CDR2 is YNFKEQ in the germline V gene. The ends were cut back, 0 bases at V and 2 bases at J, with 11 bases in the middle. This CDR3 comprises 15 residues. The CDR3 loop is CASSQEIEAAYEQYF. The DNA for the CDR3 is TGTGCCAGCAGCCAAGAAATCGAGGCGGCCTACGAGCAGTACTTC.

The V gene is TRBV2, the J gene TRBJ2-3; D not certain. The CDR3 is 13 residues long. CDR1 SNHLY and CDR2 FYNNEI come from the germline V gene. V was clipped by 7 bases and J by 4 bases, with 12 bases between them. The CDR3 coding sequence is TGTGCCAGCAAGCCTGGAGAGGCAGATACGCAGTATTTT. Protein: CASKPGEADTQYF.

This chain uses TRBV30 with TRBJ1-5, with a weak D call TRBD1 (5 bases). CDR1 is GTSNPN, CDR2 SVGIG, per germline (reference sequence). Trimming removed 2 bases from V and 8 bases from J, with 13 bases in between. This CDR3 contains 13 residues. CDR3 residues: CAWSRGYLEPQHF. In DNA form, the CDR3 reads TGTGCCTGGAGTCGGGGGTATTTGGAGCCCCAGCATTTT.

This rearrangement joins TRBV4-3 to TRBJ1-2; D might be TRBD1 (6 bases). The V end lost 0 bases, the J end lost 7 bases, and 12 bases lay between the germline ends. Germline V gene sequence: CDR1 LGHNA, CDR2 YSLEER. The CDR3 runs 14 residues. The CDR3 nucleotides read TGCGCCAGCAGCCAAGACGGACAGTGGGGTGGCTACACCTTC. It translates to CASSQDGQWGGYTF.

CDR3 protein: CASSPTPKTKDTEAFF. The CDR3 bases are TGTGCCAGCTCGCCGACACCAAAAACAAAAGACACTGAAGCTTTCTTT. This chain uses TRBV18 with TRBJ1-1; D uncertain. Germline CDR1 reads KGHSH; CDR2 reads LQKENI. The germline V and J ends were trimmed by 6 bases and 3 bases, with 20 bases remaining between them. CDR3 length equals 16 residues.

The genes are TRBV6-4 and TRBJ2-1; 8 bases align to TRBD2. The J segment lost 2 bases and the V segment lost 5 bases, leaving 5 bases of the junction unmatched. The CDR3 runs to 15 residues. Germline V CDR1 and CDR2: MRHNA, SNTAGT. In DNA form, the CDR3 reads TGTGCCAGCAGTTACATAGCGGGACCCTACAATGAGCAGTTCTTC. It yields the protein CASSYIAGPYNEQFF.

The V call is TRBV30, the J call TRBJ1-6, with D perhaps TRBD1 (5 bases). Trimming stripped 4 bases from V and 6 bases from J, with 13 bases between. Germline CDR1 reads GTSNPN; CDR2 reads SVGIG (reference sequence). This CDR3 region has 14 residues. The CDR3 DNA reads as TGTGCCTGGAATTCCGACAGCCTTAATTCACCCCTCCACTTT. This encodes CAWNSDSLNSPLHF. Full variable domain (remainder filled in from reference TRBV30 and TRBJ1-6): SQTIHQWPATLVQPVGSPLSLECTVEGTSNPNLYWYRQAAGRGLQLLFYSVGIGQISSEVPQNLSASRPQDRQFILSSKKLLLSDSGFYLCAWNSDSLNSPLHFGNGTRLTVT.